A single sample is the source of the 23 T cell receptor beta chains below, sequenced in a study of blood T cells in healthy people across ages. Primed by a sample-barcoded 5' primer and a J-beta primer mix, a second PCR proceeded for about 7 to 12 cycles. TCRdb fed the 5' RACE reads into MiXCR, producing one record per CDR3 protein. The repertoire holds 1.5 million to 2 million distinct CDR3 sequences, about 50% seen once, with over 2% in the top ten. The sample comprised blood. Receptor source: a woman aged 40 to 50 in good health.

The V call is TRBV4-1, the J call TRBJ1-2, with unresolved D. The germline V and J ends were trimmed by 0 bases and 1 base, with 9 bases remaining between them. The CDR3 sequence is 15 residues long. Germline V CDR1 and CDR2: MGHRA, YSYEKL. The CDR3 protein is CASSQDTGNNYGYTF. The CDR3 region has the DNA TGCGCCAGCAGCCAAGATACGGGGAATAACTATGGCTACACCTTC.

J is TRBJ2-1 and V is TRBV20-1; 8 bases map to TRBD1. The trim removed 3 bases at V and 8 bases at J, leaving 9 bases unmatched. The CDR3 consists of 14 residues. The germline gives CDR1 DFQATT, CDR2 SNEGSKA (reference sequence). CDR3 residues: CSASRSGQGDEQFF. CDR3 sequence (DNA): TGCAGTGCTAGCAGATCTGGACAGGGTGATGAGCAGTTCTTC.

The chain employs TRBV29-1 and TRBJ1-1; no firm D call. Trimming cost V 4 bases and J 7 bases, with 19 bases left between them. The CDR3 is made up of 14 amino acids. Germline V gene lookup returns CDR1 SQVTM and CDR2 ANQGSEA. This chain's CDR3 is CSVVAFQDSNEAFF. The CDR3 bases are TGCAGCGTTGTAGCCTTCCAGGATTCGAATGAAGCTTTCTTT. Filled out from reference TRBV29-1 and TRBJ1-1, the complete variable domain reads SAVISQKPSRDICQRGTSLTIQCQVDSQVTMMFWYRQQPGQSLTLIATANQGSEATYESGFVIDKFPISRPNLTFSTLTVSNMSPEDSSIYLCSVVAFQDSNEAFFGQGTRLTVV.

The chain couples TRBV5-1 to TRBJ2-2; D call uncertain. The CDR3 totals 12 residues. Germline V gives CDR1 SGHRS, CDR2 YFSETQ. V dropped 1 base and J dropped 7 bases, with 5 bases sitting between them. The CDR3 here is CASSLPSGELFF. The CDR3 bases are TGCGCCAGCAGCTTGCCCAGCGGGGAGCTGTTTTTT.

In its sample, this clonotype was seen a few times. This rearrangement joins TRBV7-2 to TRBJ2-1, with TRBD1 matching over 9 bases. Trimming took 6 bases from V and 7 from J; bases not matched to a gene: 10. Germline CDR1 and CDR2: SGHTA and FQGNSA. The CDR3 contains 15 residues. The CDR3 loop is CASSPPGQGRNEQFF. CDR3 bases: TGTGCCAGCAGTCCGCCGGGACAGGGTAGGAATGAGCAGTTCTTC.

The chain has TRBV5-1 and TRBJ2-1; D gene ambiguous. The DNA end favors TRBJ2-7, so the J call may be wrong. The V gene's germline CDR1 is SGHRS and CDR2 YFSETQ. This CDR3 is 16 amino acids long. CDR3 amino acids: CASSLGQRSSYNEQYF. The CDR3, as DNA: TGCGCCAGCAGCTTGGGGCAGAGGAGCTCCTACAATGAGCAGTACTTC.

This clonotype was seen ten or more times. The chain carries TRBV27 and TRBJ1-5; no clear D. CDR3 length: 15 residues. Deletions cut 4 bases from V and 6 bases from J, with 16 bases between. The germline V gene encodes CDR1 MNHEY and CDR2 SMNVEV (reference sequence). The chain's CDR3 is CASSSGPYPGQPQHF. The DNA for the CDR3 is TGTGCCAGCAGTTCCGGACCCTACCCTGGTCAGCCCCAGCATTTT.

The chain recombines TRBV7-9 with TRBJ2-1; perhaps TRBD2 as D (5 bases). The CDR3 covers 13 residues. The ends were cut back, 0 bases at V and 8 bases at J, with 8 bases in the middle. The germline gives CDR1 SEHNR, CDR2 FQNEAQ (reference sequence). CDR3 loop: CASSLAYGDEQFF. In DNA, the CDR3 is TGTGCCAGCAGCTTAGCTTACGGGGATGAGCAGTTCTTC.

The chain is built from TRBV28 and TRBJ2-4; 7 bases align to TRBD2. Near its end, the DNA agrees better with TRBJ2-7, so the J call may be wrong. The V gene's germline CDR1 is MDHEN and CDR2 SYDVKM. The CDR3 is made up of 13 amino acids. The CDR3 region has the DNA TGTGCCAGCAGGACTAGCCCGACCTACGAGCAGTACTTC. The encoded protein is CASRTSPTYEQYF.

The chain links TRBV4-2 to TRBJ2-3; TRBD2 agrees at 7 bases. The germline V gene encodes CDR1 LGHNA and CDR2 YNFKEQ. CDR3 length equals 19 residues. J was trimmed by 6 bases and V by 0 bases; bases with no gene match: 18. For the CDR3, the DNA is TGTGCCAGCAGCCAAGATCGGCGGGGGACCGCTGGTGGGATGGATACGCAGTATTTT. Its protein product is CASSQDRRGTAGGMDTQYF.

Many counts were recorded for this clonotype. The rearrangement joins TRBV28 to TRBJ2-5, with a tentative D call TRBD1 (5 bases). Trimming pared 4 bases from V and 0 bases from J, leaving 9 bases between. CDR3 length: 14 amino acids. Germline-derived CDR1 and CDR2 are MDHEN and SYDVKM. The chain's CDR3 is CASSSPGYQETQYF. CDR3 nucleotides: TGTGCCAGCAGTTCCCCAGGGTACCAAGAGACCCAGTACTTC.

The chain joins TRBV5-6 to TRBJ2-6, with D possibly being TRBD1 (5 bases). Trimming took 0 bases from V and 3 from J, leaving 10 bases between them. Germline loops: CDR1 SGHDT, CDR2 YYEEEE. There are 16 residues in the CDR3. CDR3 bases: TGTGCCAGCAGCTTGGGGCAGGGTATTGGGGCCAACGTCCTGACTTTC. Translation gives CASSLGQGIGANVLTF.

This clonotype was seen more than once but under ten times. The J gene is TRBJ1-4, the V gene TRBV6-5, with TRBD1 matching over 10 bases. Germline CDR1 and CDR2: MNHEY and SVGAGI. V shed 5 bases and J 8 bases; nucleotides not matched to a gene: 11. The length of the CDR3 is 16 residues. The CDR3 sequence is CASSPPRDRGLEKLFF. DNA of the CDR3: TGTGCCAGCAGTCCCCCCCGGGACAGGGGTCTAGAAAAACTGTTTTTT.

V and J are TRBV7-9 and TRBJ2-5; D is uncertain. The V end lost 3 bases, the J end lost 2 bases, and 13 bases lay between the germline ends. The V gene's germline CDR1 is SEHNR and CDR2 FQNEAQ (reference sequence). This CDR3 contains 15 residues. The CDR3 DNA is TGTGCCAGCAGCTTGACCCAGGTTTTACAAGAGACCCAGTACTTC. Protein sequence: CASSLTQVLQETQYF.

V usage is TRBV5-1 and J usage is TRBJ1-6; possibly TRBD1 for D (5 bases). CDR1 and CDR2 (germline): SGHRS, YFSETQ. The CDR3 extends over 15 amino acids. The V and J ends lost 4 bases and 8 bases respectively, with 16 bases between them. CDR3 nucleotides: TGCGCCAGCAGCGAAGGGCCCGGGGCGGATTCACCCCTCCACTTT. Translating gives CASSEGPGADSPLHF.

This clonotype was recorded a few times. The V gene is TRBV28, the J gene TRBJ2-3; maybe TRBD2 (7 bases). This CDR3 has 14 residues. Germline CDR1 and CDR2: MDHEN and SYDVKM. Trimming removed 5 bases from V and 5 bases from J, with 14 bases in between. CDR3 nucleotides: TGTGCCAGCAGTCCCCGCGGGGGCGGAGATACGCAGTATTTT. Translated: CASSPRGGGDTQYF. The full variable domain, rest sourced from reference TRBV28 and TRBJ2-3, is DVKVTQSSRYLVKRTGEKVFLECVQDMDHENMFWYRQDPGLGLRLIYFSYDVKMKEKGDIPEGYSVSREKKERFSLILESASTNQTSMYLCASSPRGGGDTQYFGPGTRLTVL.

The rearrangement uses TRBV3-1 and TRBJ2-5, with a tentative D call TRBD2 (7 bases). There are 14 residues in the CDR3. V was trimmed by 7 bases and J by 5 bases, leaving 17 bases between them. CDR1 is LGHDT and CDR2 is YNNKEL in the germline V gene (reference sequence). CDR3 nucleotides: TGTGCCAGCACCAAGAAAGGGGGGGCGGAGACCCAGTACTTC. The encoded protein is CASTKKGGAETQYF.

V usage is TRBV5-1 and J usage is TRBJ1-2; D may be TRBD1 (5 bases). CDR3 length: 15 amino acids. V was trimmed by 3 bases and J by 3 bases, leaving 15 bases between them. Germline V gene sequence: CDR1 SGHRS, CDR2 YFSETQ. The CDR3 nucleotides read TGCGCCAGCAGCTCGGGACTTTTAGGTGACTATGGCTACACCTTC. As protein: CASSSGLLGDYGYTF.

The chain couples TRBV7-9 to TRBJ1-1, with D unresolved. Germline V gene data show CDR1 as SEHNR and CDR2 as FQNEAQ (reference sequence). CDR3 size: 15 residues. Trimming removed 1 base at V and 1 base at J, with 10 bases between. CDR3 coding DNA: TGTGCCAGCAGCTTAGGTGCCATAAAGAACACTGAAGCTTTCTTT. Encoded protein: CASSLGAIKNTEAFF.

This clonotype has only a few counts. This sequence joins TRBV29-1 and TRBJ2-7, with 7 bases matching TRBD2. There are 14 residues in the CDR3. Germline trimming cut 5 bases from V and 1 base from J; bases unmatched to any gene: 8. Germline V gene lookup returns CDR1 SQVTM and CDR2 ANQGSEA. CDR3 sequence reads: CSVFGGGQSYEQYF. The DNA of the CDR3 is TGCAGCGTTTTCGGCGGGGGTCAATCCTACGAGCAGTACTTC.

V and J are TRBV6-5 and TRBJ2-3, with a tentative D call TRBD2 (5 bases). Germline V gives CDR1 MNHEY, CDR2 SVGAGI. V shed 0 bases and J shed 3 bases, with 16 bases lying between them. This CDR3 comprises 17 residues. The CDR3 region is CASSYSATRSITDTQYF. Here the CDR3 DNA reads TGTGCCAGCAGTTACTCAGCTACTAGGTCCATAACAGATACGCAGTATTTT.

The chain has TRBV20-1 and TRBJ2-1; 10 nucleotides agree with TRBD1. Per germline, CDR1 DFQATT and CDR2 SNEGSKA (reference sequence). V dropped 2 bases and J dropped 7; count of bases not matched to a gene: 17. The CDR3 extends over 18 amino acids. CDR3 amino acids: CSARPPKSDRGRRNEQFF. CDR3 nucleotides: TGCAGTGCTAGACCTCCAAAATCCGACAGGGGGCGAAGGAATGAGCAGTTCTTC.

This clonotype has only a few counts. The genes are TRBV2 and TRBJ2-3; TRBD2 matches 9 bases. This CDR3 spans 14 amino acids. Germline loops: CDR1 SNHLY, CDR2 FYNNEI. Germline trimming cut 8 bases from V and 3 bases from J; bases unmatched to any gene: 6. In DNA, the CDR3 is TGTGCCAGCCGCTTTAGCGGGGGAACAGATACGCAGTATTTT. Protein product: CASRFSGGTDTQYF.